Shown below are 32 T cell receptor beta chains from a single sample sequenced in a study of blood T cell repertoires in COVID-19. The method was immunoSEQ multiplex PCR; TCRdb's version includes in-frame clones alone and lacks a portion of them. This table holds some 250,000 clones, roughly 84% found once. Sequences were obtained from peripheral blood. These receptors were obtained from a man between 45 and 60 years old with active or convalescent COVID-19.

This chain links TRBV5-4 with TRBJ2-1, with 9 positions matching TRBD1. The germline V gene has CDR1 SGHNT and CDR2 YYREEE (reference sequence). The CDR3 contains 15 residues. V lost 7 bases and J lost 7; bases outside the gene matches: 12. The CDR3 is CASSSELTGGNEQFF. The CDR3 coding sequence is TGTGCCAGCTCGTCTGAATTGACAGGGGGAAATGAGCAGTTCTTC.

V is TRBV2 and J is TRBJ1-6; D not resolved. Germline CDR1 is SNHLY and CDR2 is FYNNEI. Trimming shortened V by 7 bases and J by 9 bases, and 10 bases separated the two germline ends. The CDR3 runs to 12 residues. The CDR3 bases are TGTGCCAGCATCCTTGAGGGTTCACCCCTCCACTTT. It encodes CASILEGSPLHF.

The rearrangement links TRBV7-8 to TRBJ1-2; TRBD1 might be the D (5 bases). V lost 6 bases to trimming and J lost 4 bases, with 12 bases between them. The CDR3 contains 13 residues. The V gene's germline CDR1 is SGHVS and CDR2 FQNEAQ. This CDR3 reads CASSQGSGYGYTF. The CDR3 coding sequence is TGTGCCAGCAGTCAGGGTTCGGGCTATGGCTACACCTTC.

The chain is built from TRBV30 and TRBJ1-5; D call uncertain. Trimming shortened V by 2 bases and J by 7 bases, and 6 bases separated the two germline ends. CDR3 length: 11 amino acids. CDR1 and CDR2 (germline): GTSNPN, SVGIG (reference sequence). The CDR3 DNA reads TGTGCCTGGAGTAGTGGCCAGCCCCAGCATTTT. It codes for CAWSSGQPQHF. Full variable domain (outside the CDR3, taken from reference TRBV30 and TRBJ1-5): SQTIHQWPATLVQPVGSPLSLECTVEGTSNPNLYWYRQAAGRGLQLLFYSVGIGQISSEVPQNLSASRPQDRQFILSSKKLLLSDSGFYLCAWSSGQPQHFGDGTRLSIL.

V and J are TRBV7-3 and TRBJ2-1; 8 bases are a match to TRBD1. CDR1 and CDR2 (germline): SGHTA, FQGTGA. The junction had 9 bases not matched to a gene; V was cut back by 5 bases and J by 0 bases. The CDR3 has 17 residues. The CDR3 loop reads CASSGGQGLSSYNEQFF. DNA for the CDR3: TGTGCCAGCAGCGGAGGACAGGGATTAAGCTCCTACAATGAGCAGTTCTTC.

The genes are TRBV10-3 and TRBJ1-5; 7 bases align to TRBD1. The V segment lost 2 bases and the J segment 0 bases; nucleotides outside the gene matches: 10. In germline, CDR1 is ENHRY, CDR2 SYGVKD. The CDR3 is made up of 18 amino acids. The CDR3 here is CAISEEGASQISNQPQHF. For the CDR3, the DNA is TGTGCCATCAGTGAGGAGGGGGCCTCCCAAATTAGCAATCAGCCCCAGCATTTT.

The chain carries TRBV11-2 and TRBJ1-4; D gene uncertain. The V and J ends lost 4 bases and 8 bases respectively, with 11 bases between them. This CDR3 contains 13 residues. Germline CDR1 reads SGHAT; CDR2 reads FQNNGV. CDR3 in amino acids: CASSYIPREKLFF. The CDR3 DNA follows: TGTGCCAGCAGCTATATCCCTCGGGAAAAACTGTTTTTT. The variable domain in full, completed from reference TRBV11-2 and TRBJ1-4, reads EAGVAQSPRYKIIEKRQSVAFWCNPISGHATLYWYQQILGQGPKLLIQFQNNGVVDDSQLPKDRFSAERLKGVDSTLKIQPAKLEDSAVYLCASSYIPREKLFFGSGTQLSVL.

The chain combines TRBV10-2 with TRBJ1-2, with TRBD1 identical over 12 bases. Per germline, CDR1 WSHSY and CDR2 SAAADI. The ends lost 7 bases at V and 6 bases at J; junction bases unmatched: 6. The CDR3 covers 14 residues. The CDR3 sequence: CASNTGTGGNGYTF. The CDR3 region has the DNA TGCGCCAGCAATACCGGGACAGGGGGCAATGGCTACACCTTC.

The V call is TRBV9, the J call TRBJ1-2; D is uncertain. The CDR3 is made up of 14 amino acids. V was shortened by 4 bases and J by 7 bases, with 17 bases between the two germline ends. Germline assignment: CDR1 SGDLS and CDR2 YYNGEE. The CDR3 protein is CASSPLTGQSGYTF. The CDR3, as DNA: TGTGCCAGCAGCCCACTCACTGGGCAGAGTGGCTACACCTTC.

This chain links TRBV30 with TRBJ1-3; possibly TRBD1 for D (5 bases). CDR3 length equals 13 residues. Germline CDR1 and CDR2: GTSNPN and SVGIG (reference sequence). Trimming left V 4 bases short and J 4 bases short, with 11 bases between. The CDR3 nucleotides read TGTGCCTGGAAGGAAGGGGTGGGAAACACCATATATTTT. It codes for CAWKEGVGNTIYF.

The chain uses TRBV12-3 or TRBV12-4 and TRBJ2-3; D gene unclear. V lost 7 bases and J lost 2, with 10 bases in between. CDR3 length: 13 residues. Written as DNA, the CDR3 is TGTGCCAGCACCTCGGGTCTCACAGATACGCAGTATTTT. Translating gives CASTSGLTDTQYF.

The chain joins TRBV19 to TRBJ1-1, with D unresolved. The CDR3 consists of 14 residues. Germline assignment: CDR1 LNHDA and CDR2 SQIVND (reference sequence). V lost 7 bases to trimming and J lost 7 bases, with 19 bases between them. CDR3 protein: CASTTRGNQDEAFF. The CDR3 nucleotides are TGTGCCAGTACTACACGGGGTAACCAGGATGAAGCTTTCTTT.

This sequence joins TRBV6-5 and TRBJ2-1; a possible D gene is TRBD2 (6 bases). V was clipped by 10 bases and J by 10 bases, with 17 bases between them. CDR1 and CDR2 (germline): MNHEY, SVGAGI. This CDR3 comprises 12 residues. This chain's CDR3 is CATLVPGGEQFF. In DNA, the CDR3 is TGTGCCACCTTAGTTCCCGGAGGGGAGCAGTTCTTC.

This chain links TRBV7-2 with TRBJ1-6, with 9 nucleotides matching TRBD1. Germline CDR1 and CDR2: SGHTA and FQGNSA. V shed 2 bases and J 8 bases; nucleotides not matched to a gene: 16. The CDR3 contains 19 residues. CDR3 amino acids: CASSLHRGRPVVSDSPLHF. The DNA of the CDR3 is TGTGCCAGCAGCTTACACAGGGGGCGCCCCGTTGTATCGGATTCACCCCTCCACTTT.

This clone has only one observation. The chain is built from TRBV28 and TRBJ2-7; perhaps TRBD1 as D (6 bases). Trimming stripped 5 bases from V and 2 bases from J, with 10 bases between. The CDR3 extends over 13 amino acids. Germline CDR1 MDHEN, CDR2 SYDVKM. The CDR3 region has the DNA TGTGCCAGCAGTGAGACAGGAGCCTACGAGCAGTACTTC. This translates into CASSETGAYEQYF.

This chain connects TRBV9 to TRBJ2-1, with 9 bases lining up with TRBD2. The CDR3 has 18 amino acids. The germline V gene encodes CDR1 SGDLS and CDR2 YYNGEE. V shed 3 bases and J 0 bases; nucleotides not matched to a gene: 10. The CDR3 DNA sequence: TGTGCCAGCAGCGCCCTGGGGAGCGGGGGGCCCTCCTACAATGAGCAGTTCTTC. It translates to CASSALGSGGPSYNEQFF.

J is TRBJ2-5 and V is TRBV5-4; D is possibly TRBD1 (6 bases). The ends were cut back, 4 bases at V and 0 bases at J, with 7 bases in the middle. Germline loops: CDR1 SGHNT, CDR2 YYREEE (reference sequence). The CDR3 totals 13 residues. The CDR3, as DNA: TGTGCCAGCAGCGGGGACAACCAAGAGACCCAGTACTTC. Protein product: CASSGDNQETQYF.

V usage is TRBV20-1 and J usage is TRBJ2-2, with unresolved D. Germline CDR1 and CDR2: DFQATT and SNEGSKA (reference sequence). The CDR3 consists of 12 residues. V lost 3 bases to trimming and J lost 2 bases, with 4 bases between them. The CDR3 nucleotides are TGCAGTGCTAGTACTAACACCGGGGAGCTGTTTTTT. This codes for CSASTNTGELFF.

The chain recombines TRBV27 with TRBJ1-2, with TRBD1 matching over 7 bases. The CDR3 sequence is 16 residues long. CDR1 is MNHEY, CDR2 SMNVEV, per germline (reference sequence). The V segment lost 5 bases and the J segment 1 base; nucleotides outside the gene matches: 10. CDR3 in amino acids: CASSTGTEVFNYGYTF. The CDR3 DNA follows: TGTGCCAGCAGTACTGGGACAGAAGTCTTTAACTATGGCTACACCTTC.

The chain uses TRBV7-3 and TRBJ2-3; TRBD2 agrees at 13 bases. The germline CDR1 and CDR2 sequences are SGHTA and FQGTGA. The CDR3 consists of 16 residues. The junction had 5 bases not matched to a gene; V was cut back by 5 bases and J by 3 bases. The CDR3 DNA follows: TGTGCCAGCAGCCACTGGACTAGCGGGGGAACAGATACGCAGTATTTT. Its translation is CASSHWTSGGTDTQYF.

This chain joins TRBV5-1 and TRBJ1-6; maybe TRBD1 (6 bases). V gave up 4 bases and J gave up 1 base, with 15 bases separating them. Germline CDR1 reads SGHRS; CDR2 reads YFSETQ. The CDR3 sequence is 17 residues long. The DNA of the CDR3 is TGCGCCAGCAGCCGTACAGGGTCCGGATCCTATAATTCACCCCTCCACTTT. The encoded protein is CASSRTGSGSYNSPLHF.

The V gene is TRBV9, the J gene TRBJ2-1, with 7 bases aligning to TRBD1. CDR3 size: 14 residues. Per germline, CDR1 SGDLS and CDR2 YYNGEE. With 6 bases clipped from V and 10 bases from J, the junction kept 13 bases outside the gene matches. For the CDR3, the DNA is TGTGCCAGCAACTTCCAGGGGGATTTAGGGGAGCAGTTCTTC. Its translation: CASNFQGDLGEQFF.

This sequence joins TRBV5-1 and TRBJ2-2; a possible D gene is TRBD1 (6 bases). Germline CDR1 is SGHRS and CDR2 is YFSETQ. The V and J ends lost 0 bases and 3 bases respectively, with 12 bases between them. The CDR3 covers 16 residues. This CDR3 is CASSLGPGVDTGELFF. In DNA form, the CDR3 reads TGCGCCAGCAGCTTGGGGCCAGGGGTGGACACCGGGGAGCTGTTTTTT.

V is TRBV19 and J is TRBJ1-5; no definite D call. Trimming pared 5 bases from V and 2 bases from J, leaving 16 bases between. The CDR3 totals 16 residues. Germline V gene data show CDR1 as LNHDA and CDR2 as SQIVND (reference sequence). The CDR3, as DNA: TGTGCCAGTAGTGTCCAGGCTCCAGAGCGCAATCAGCCCCAGCATTTT. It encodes CASSVQAPERNQPQHF.

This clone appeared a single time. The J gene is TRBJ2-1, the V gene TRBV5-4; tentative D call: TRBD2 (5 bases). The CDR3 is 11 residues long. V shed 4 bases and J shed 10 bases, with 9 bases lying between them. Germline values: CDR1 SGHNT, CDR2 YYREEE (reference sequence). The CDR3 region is CASSLGEEQFF. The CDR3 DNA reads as TGTGCCAGCAGCCTCGGGGAGGAGCAGTTCTTC.

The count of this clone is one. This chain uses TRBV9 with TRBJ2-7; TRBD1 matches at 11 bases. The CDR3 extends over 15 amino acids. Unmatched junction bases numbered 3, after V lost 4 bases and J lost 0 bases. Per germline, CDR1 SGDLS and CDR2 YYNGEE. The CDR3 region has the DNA TGTGCCAGCAGCCCTGGGACAGGGGGCTCCTACGAGCAGTACTTC. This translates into CASSPGTGGSYEQYF.

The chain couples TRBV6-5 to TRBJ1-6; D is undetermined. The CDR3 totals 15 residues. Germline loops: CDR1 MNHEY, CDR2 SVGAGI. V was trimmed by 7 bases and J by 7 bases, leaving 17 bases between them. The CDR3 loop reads CASKSGIGTNSPLHF. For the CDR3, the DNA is TGTGCCAGCAAGTCGGGGATCGGTACAAATTCACCCCTCCACTTT.

Here the CDR3 DNA reads TGTGCCAGCAGCCTGGGACAGGGTGATGAAAAACTGTTTTTT. Its translation is CASSLGQGDEKLFF. The V and J genes are TRBV5-4 and TRBJ1-4; 9 bases map to TRBD1. Germline V gene data show CDR1 as SGHNT and CDR2 as YYREEE (reference sequence). The trim removed 4 bases at V and 6 bases at J, leaving 4 bases unmatched. The CDR3 contains 14 residues.

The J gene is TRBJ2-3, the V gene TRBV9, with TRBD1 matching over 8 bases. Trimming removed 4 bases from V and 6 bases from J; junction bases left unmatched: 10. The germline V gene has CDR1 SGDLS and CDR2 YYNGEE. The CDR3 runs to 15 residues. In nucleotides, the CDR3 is TGTGCCAGCAGCCACGACCAGGGGGCGTTCGATACGCAGTATTTT. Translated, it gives CASSHDQGAFDTQYF.

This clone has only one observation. The CDR3 protein is CASSHPFPDEQFF. The CDR3 region has the DNA TGTGCCAGCTCCCACCCCTTCCCGGATGAGCAGTTCTTC. The V gene is TRBV18, the J gene TRBJ2-1; D is uncertain. This CDR3 comprises 13 residues. V lost 6 bases and J 8 bases, leaving 14 bases between the germline ends. Germline lookup yields CDR1 KGHSH and CDR2 LQKENI.

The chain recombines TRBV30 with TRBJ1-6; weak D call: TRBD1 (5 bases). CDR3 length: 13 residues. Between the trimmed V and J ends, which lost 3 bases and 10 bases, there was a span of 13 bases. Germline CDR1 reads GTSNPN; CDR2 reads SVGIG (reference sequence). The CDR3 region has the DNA TGTGCCTGGAGCGGCCAGGGCGGCTCACCCCTCCACTTT. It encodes CAWSGQGGSPLHF. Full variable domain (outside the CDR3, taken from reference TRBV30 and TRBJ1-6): SQTIHQWPATLVQPVGSPLSLECTVEGTSNPNLYWYRQAAGRGLQLLFYSVGIGQISSEVPQNLSASRPQDRQFILSSKKLLLSDSGFYLCAWSGQGGSPLHFGNGTRLTVT.

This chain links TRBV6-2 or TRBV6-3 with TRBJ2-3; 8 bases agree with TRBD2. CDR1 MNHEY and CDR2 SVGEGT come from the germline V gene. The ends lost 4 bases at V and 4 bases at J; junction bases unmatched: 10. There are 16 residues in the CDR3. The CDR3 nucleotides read TGTGCCAGCAGTTCGGCTCCCCGGGGGGGCCCAGATACGCAGTATTTT. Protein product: CASSSAPRGGPDTQYF.